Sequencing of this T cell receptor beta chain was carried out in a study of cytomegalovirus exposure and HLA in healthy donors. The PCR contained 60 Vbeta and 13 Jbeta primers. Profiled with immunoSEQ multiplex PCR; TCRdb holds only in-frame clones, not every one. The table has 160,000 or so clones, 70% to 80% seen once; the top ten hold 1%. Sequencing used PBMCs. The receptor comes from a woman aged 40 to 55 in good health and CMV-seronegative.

CDR3 loop: CASSLAALAGTDTQYF. In nucleotides, the CDR3 is TGCGCCAGCAGCTTGGCCGCACTAGCGGGAACAGATACGCAGTATTTT. The chain couples TRBV5-1 to TRBJ2-3, with 10 positions matching TRBD2. CDR1 is SGHRS, CDR2 YFSETQ, per germline. The CDR3 totals 16 residues. V was clipped by 0 bases and J by 3 bases; unmatched bases: 4.